This TCR beta chain was retrieved from a study of vaccination and CD4 T cells after COVID-19 (dated 2022 in TCRdb). Describing the broader study: Every convalescent patient had a positive nasal swab PCR test for SARS-CoV-2, with mild disease in roughly ten patients and severe disease in one. In roughly nine COVID-19 convalescent patients and a few infection-naive healthy vaccine recipients, the spike-specific CD4+ TCR repertoire before mRNA vaccination was compared with the repertoire after mRNA vaccination. The convalescent cohort included six males and four females, with two Hispanic individuals, seven Caucasians, two Asians and one multiracial person. As controls, cultures received a CEFX viral epitope pool (the positive control), an HIV-1 Nef peptide pool (the negative control), or no peptide at all. Post-vaccine blood samples were taken a median of roughly 72 days after the second vaccine dose, with a range of about 13 to 250 days. Post-COVID blood samples were collected from convalescent patients a median of approximately 93 days after diagnosis, with a range of about 30 to 170 days. Two doses of either the Pfizer-BioNTech BNT162b2 vaccine (n=8) or the Moderna mRNA-1273 vaccine (n=2) were administered to participants. Culture stimuli were overlapping spike peptide pools from SARS-CoV-2 and from the common cold coronaviruses HCoV-NL63, HCoV-OC43 and HCoV-229E.

As for this clonotype: The antigen it recognizes is unknown. No much larger clone is present one base from it, and per-base qualities are unavailable.

Preparation of the library involved PCR. DNA from cultured CD4+ T cells was subjected to TCR sequencing with the Oncomine TCR Beta short-read assay at the Johns Hopkins FTIC core. The QIAamp micro DNA kit was used to extract genomic DNA from the cultured CD4+ T cells. Oncomine TCR Beta libraries from cultured CD4+ T cells were pooled with unique dual indexes and sequenced on an Illumina iSeq 100. The original methods were these. Non-productive sequences were removed, and CDR3s not starting with C, not ending with F or W, or shorter than 7 amino acids were discarded. The MANAFEST web application was used to identify antigen-specific clonotypes by comparing peptide-stimulated wells against reference wells and other culture wells. An FDR below 0.05, an odds ratio above 5, and a productive frequency above 0.1% in at least two of three replicate wells were required for clones to be considered positive. Cross-reactive clonotypes were defined as significantly expanded in both SARS-CoV-2 spike wells and at least one common cold coronavirus spike condition. Similarity between CDR3 sequences was evaluated in R version 3.6.1 using Levenshtein distances (stringdist) and unrooted phylogenetic trees (ape). The raw public reads went through TCRdb reprocessing: fastp at Q25, MiXCR clone calling, in-frame beta chains kept. Each entry is one CDR3 protein sequence, shown with its most common DNA and genes. These V and J calls are TCRdb output, not the study's own analysis. The sample records 16,000 or so distinct CDR3 sequences, about two fifths of which are singletons. The ten largest account for about 7% of the sample.

Reading the germline V gene gives CDR1 MDHEN and CDR2 SYDVKM. Taken from cysteine to phenylalanine, the CDR3 has 14 residues. Here the CDR3 DNA is all that survives: 42 bases in frame from base 1. V is cut back by 3 bases and J by 3 bases, with 2 bases in the junction unmatched. The treatment or condition label, as the study defines it: approximately 10-day PBMC culture with coronavirus spike peptide pools or control peptides (ViraFEST assay). The ViraFEST assay was used in the study, in which antigen-specific T cells were expanded with peptide pools and expanded clonotypes were subsequently identified by TCR sequencing. Positive SARS-CoV-2 PCR tests in the convalescent patients dated from March to December 2020, before Alpha, Beta and Delta variants emerged in the United States. About 2 million PBMCs per well were cultured in IMDM with roughly 5% human AB serum and approximately 9.1 IU/ml IL-2, plus 10 ug/ml peptide pools. On days 3 and 7, half of the culture medium was replaced with fresh IL-2-containing medium. CD4+ T cells were isolated after roughly 9 days of culture through negative selection using the EasySep CD4+ T cell isolation kit. Ficoll-Paque Plus gradient centrifugation was used to isolate PBMCs from whole blood, and the isolated PBMCs were then either used fresh or cryopreserved at -140C. In general, triplicate wells were set up for every culture condition.

General findings and caveats noted by the study authors: Although the median number of SARS-CoV-2-reactive clonotypes went up from around 20 after infection to some 37 after vaccination, the increase was not significant. The study included relatively few convalescent patients and did not analyze early timepoints after natural infection. In convalescent patients, a median around 89% of post-vaccine SARS-CoV-2-reactive clones were detected only after vaccination, suggesting vaccine-specific priming. In convalescent patients, nearly all vaccine-specific clones (304 of 307) were found to be mono-reactive for SARS-CoV-2 spike rather than cross-reactive with common cold coronaviruses.

This clonotype was sampled from a human donor who had recovered from COVID-19. This sequence uses TRBV28 and TRBJ2-7, with 10 middle bases fitting TRBD2. The input for sequencing was CD4+ T cells from blood, cultured in vitro, taken after SARS-CoV-2 vaccination. The sequenced DNA is TGTGCCAGCAGTTTCAGCGGGAGGGACTACGAGCAGTACTTC. It specifies CASSFSGRDYEQYF.